Listed here are 23 T cell receptor beta chains from one sample, sequenced in a study of shared clonotypes between healthy human individuals. The assay was immunoSEQ multiplex PCR, and TCRdb's table has in-frame clones only and misses some. The data show hundreds of thousands of clones, about 80% seen once. The specimen was memory CD4+ T cells sorted from blood. Subset here: CD45RA-negative fraction. The receptors originated from a woman aged 30 to 39 in good health.

V and J are TRBV6-6 and TRBJ2-1, with D unresolved. The CDR3 consists of 15 residues. The germline V gene has CDR1 MNHNY and CDR2 SVGAGI (reference sequence). V was trimmed by 2 bases and J by 8 bases, leaving 16 bases between them. As DNA, the CDR3 is TGTGCCAGCAGTTACGATGGGCCAAGTTTCGATGAGCAGTTCTTC. This gives the protein CASSYDGPSFDEQFF.

V and J are TRBV7-3 and TRBJ2-1, with D maybe TRBD1 (6 bases). There are 15 residues in the CDR3. CDR1 and CDR2 from the germline V gene are SGHTA and FQGTGA. Trimming stripped 5 bases from V and 4 bases from J, with 15 bases between. The CDR3 loop is CASSKDSRSYNEQFF. CDR3 coding DNA: TGTGCCAGCAGCAAGGACAGCCGAAGTTACAATGAGCAGTTCTTC.

The chain recombines TRBV5-6 with TRBJ2-7, with D perhaps matching TRBD2 (5 bases). CDR1 SGHDT and CDR2 YYEEEE come from the germline V gene. V lost 2 bases, J lost 3 bases, and 12 bases lay in between. This CDR3 is 14 amino acids long. The CDR3 DNA sequence: TGTGCCAGCAGCTTATACGGGAATTTCTACGAGCAGTACTTC. Encoded protein: CASSLYGNFYEQYF. The variable domain in full, with the rest retrieved from reference TRBV5-6 and TRBJ2-7, is DAGVTQSPTHLIKTRGQQVTLRCSPKSGHDTVSWYQQALGQGPQFIFQYYEEEERQRGNFPDRFSGHQFPNYSSELNVNALLLGDSALYLCASSLYGNFYEQYFGPGTRLTVT.

The chain carries TRBV11-2 and TRBJ1-2; weak D call: TRBD1 (5 bases). Between the trimmed V and J ends, which lost 5 bases and 8 bases, there was a span of 15 bases. CDR1 is SGHAT, CDR2 FQNNGV, per germline. CDR3 length equals 13 residues. CDR3 amino acids: CASSTRGTGGYTF. CDR3 coding DNA: TGTGCCAGCAGCACCCGTGGGACGGGGGGCTACACCTTC.

This clone was picked up one time. The chain employs TRBV7-2 and TRBJ2-5; D uncertain. V lost 6 bases and J 6 bases, leaving 20 bases between the germline ends. The V gene's germline CDR1 is SGHTA and CDR2 FQGNSA. This CDR3 is 15 amino acids long. In DNA form, the CDR3 reads TGTGCCAGCAGTCAATTGGATTGGAGTGGGAAGACCCAGTACTTC. Protein: CASSQLDWSGKTQYF.

The rearrangement joins TRBV2 to TRBJ2-5; 10 bases agree with TRBD2. CDR3 length: 11 amino acids. V lost 6 bases and J lost 11; bases outside the gene matches: 3. Germline-derived CDR1 and CDR2 are SNHLY and FYNNEI. The CDR3 loop is CASRASGSQYF. The CDR3 DNA reads as TGTGCCAGCAGAGCTAGCGGGAGTCAGTACTTC. The full variable domain, completed using reference TRBV2 and TRBJ2-5, is EPEVTQTPSHQVTQMGQEVILRCVPISNHLYFYWYRQILGQKVEFLVSFYNNEISEKSEIFDDQFSVERPDGSNFTLKIRSTKLEDSAMYFCASRASGSQYFGPGTRLLVL.

V and J are TRBV9 and TRBJ2-3; 7 bases agree with TRBD2. Germline V gene sequence: CDR1 SGDLS, CDR2 YYNGEE. V lost 0 bases to trimming and J lost 4 bases; unmatched junction nucleotides: 5. This CDR3 region has 15 residues. Written as DNA, the CDR3 is TGTGCCAGCAGCGTAGGTGCGGGAGAAGCAGATACGCAGTATTTT. Protein product: CASSVGAGEADTQYF.

In this sample, this clone turned up a few times. Additional DNA sequences in this sample encode the identical CDR3. The chain joins TRBV2 to TRBJ2-5; TRBD1 agrees at 8 bases. This CDR3 region has 14 residues. J gave up 5 bases and V 7 bases, and 9 bases lay outside the gene matches. Germline V gene sequence: CDR1 SNHLY, CDR2 FYNNEI. The CDR3 DNA reads as TGTGCCAGCACCGGGACAGGAGTGGTGGAGACCCAGTACTTC. Encoded protein: CASTGTGVVETQYF.

This chain uses TRBV7-7 with TRBJ2-5; 12 nucleotides agree with TRBD1. Trimming cost V 4 bases and J 4 bases; bases outside gene matches: 7. Germline V CDR1 and CDR2: SSHAT, FNYEAQ (reference sequence). CDR3 size: 16 residues. The CDR3 spells CASSSTGTGGTETQYF. The CDR3 DNA follows: TGTGCCAGCAGCTCAACCGGGACAGGGGGCACAGAGACCCAGTACTTC.

The V call is TRBV9, the J call TRBJ2-3; no clear D gene. The V end was cut by 3 bases, the J end by 1 base, with 12 bases between. This CDR3 is 15 amino acids long. Germline V CDR1 and CDR2: SGDLS, YYNGEE. The CDR3 DNA is TGTGCCAGCAGCGAAAACCTCCTAGGCACAGATACGCAGTATTTT. This sequence encodes CASSENLLGTDTQYF.

This clone was counted once. The chain links TRBV6-6 to TRBJ2-3, with D uncertain. The CDR3 is 14 amino acids. V lost 2 bases, J lost 4 bases, and 10 bases lay in between. CDR1 MNHNY and CDR2 SVGAGI come from the germline V gene (reference sequence). The CDR3 region is CASSYDYLADTQYF. The CDR3 nucleotides read TGTGCCAGCAGTTACGATTACCTCGCAGATACGCAGTATTTT.

The chain carries TRBV7-3 and TRBJ2-5, with 8 bases identical to TRBD1. Looked up from germline, CDR1 is SGHTA and CDR2 is FQGTGA. V lost 3 bases, J lost 5 bases, and 8 bases stayed unmatched. CDR3 length: 15 residues. CDR3 bases: TGTGCCAGCAGCTTGCAGGGACAGGTGATGGAGACCCAGTACTTC. This gives the protein CASSLQGQVMETQYF.

The rearrangement uses TRBV2 and TRBJ2-7; 9 positions match TRBD2. This CDR3 comprises 13 residues. The trim removed 6 bases at V and 2 bases at J, leaving 2 bases unmatched. The germline V gene encodes CDR1 SNHLY and CDR2 FYNNEI. CDR3 sequence reads: CASSRLAAYEQYF. CDR3 nucleotide sequence: TGTGCCAGCAGCCGACTAGCGGCCTACGAGCAGTACTTC.

The chain has TRBV5-1 and TRBJ2-2; 13 nucleotides line up with TRBD2. V was pared by 0 bases and J by 15 bases, with 8 bases of the junction left unmatched. CDR1 and CDR2 (germline): SGHRS, YFSETQ. The CDR3 spans 15 residues. The CDR3, as DNA: TGCGCCAGCAGCTTGGGGACTAGCGGGAGTTTACGGATGTTTTTT. This sequence encodes CASSLGTSGSLRMFF. The full variable domain, rest sourced from reference TRBV5-1 and TRBJ2-2, is KAGVTQTPRYLIKTRGQQVTLSCSPISGHRSVSWYQQTPGQGLQFLFEYFSETQRNKGNFPGRFSGRQFSNSRSEMNVSTLELGDSALYLCASSLGTSGSLRMFFGEGSRLTVL.

This clone was counted a few times. The gene calls are TRBV6-6 and TRBJ1-2; tentatively, D is TRBD1 (6 bases). Germline V gene lookup returns CDR1 MNHNY and CDR2 SVGAGI (reference sequence). This CDR3 region has 14 residues. Trimming took off 0 bases at V and 8 bases at J, with 13 bases between the two ends. The CDR3 DNA reads TGTGCCAGCAGTTACTCTGGGACAACCTTAGGCTACACCTTC. It specifies CASSYSGTTLGYTF.

The chain employs TRBV2 and TRBJ2-7; D ambiguous. The V end lost 3 bases, the J end lost 1 base, and 10 bases lay between the germline ends. The length of the CDR3 is 14 residues. CDR1 is SNHLY, CDR2 FYNNEI, per germline. The CDR3 DNA reads TGTGCCAGCAGTGAGGCATGGTCGTCCTACGAGCAGTACTTC. This encodes CASSEAWSSYEQYF. The full variable domain, its missing parts supplied by reference TRBV2 and TRBJ2-7, is EPEVTQTPSHQVTQMGQEVILRCVPISNHLYFYWYRQILGQKVEFLVSFYNNEISEKSEIFDDQFSVERPDGSNFTLKIRSTKLEDSAMYFCASSEAWSSYEQYFGPGTRLTVT.

V and J are TRBV11-3 and TRBJ2-1; D is unclear. CDR1 and CDR2 from the germline V gene are SGHNT and YENEEA. V lost 5 bases, J lost 2 bases, and 16 bases lay in between. The CDR3 sequence is 16 residues long. Here the CDR3 reads CASSANHLVPYNEQFF. Here the CDR3 DNA reads TGTGCCAGCAGCGCAAACCACCTAGTCCCCTACAATGAGCAGTTCTTC.

The J gene is TRBJ2-7, the V gene TRBV4-1, with TRBD2 matching 12 bases. CDR1 and CDR2 (germline): MGHRA, YSYEKL. The CDR3 has 18 amino acids. J lost 0 bases, V lost 3 bases, and 9 bases had no gene match. The CDR3 nucleotides read TGCGCCAGCAGCCAGGAACTCAGGACTAGCGGGGCCTCCTACGAGCAGTACTTC. It specifies CASSQELRTSGASYEQYF.

This clone was found many times. The genes are TRBV30 and TRBJ1-1, with 9 positions matching TRBD1. V trimming: 3 bases; J trimming: 4 bases; junction bases outside the gene matches: 3. CDR3 length: 13 amino acids. Looked up from germline, CDR1 is GTSNPN and CDR2 is SVGIG (reference sequence). The CDR3 loop is CAWRLQGATEAFF. Here the CDR3 DNA reads TGTGCCTGGAGGCTACAGGGGGCCACTGAAGCTTTCTTT.

This clone was seen just once. This chain joins TRBV7-2 and TRBJ2-3; maybe TRBD1 (7 bases). CDR1 is SGHTA, CDR2 FQGNSA, per germline. CDR3 size: 17 residues. With 5 bases removed from V and 3 bases from J, the gap between germline ends came to 21 bases. DNA of the CDR3: TGTGCCAGCAGCCGAACTGCCTTGACAGGGAGGACAGATACGCAGTATTTT. Its translation is CASSRTALTGRTDTQYF.

The chain links TRBV5-6 to TRBJ2-3; weak D call: TRBD1 (6 bases). The CDR3 length is 17 residues. The V and J ends lost 6 bases and 0 bases respectively, with 20 bases between them. Germline V lookup: CDR1 SGHDT, CDR2 YYEEEE. CDR3 nucleotide sequence: TGTGCCAGCACCTCTCGTTGGGGACAAGCTAGCACAGATACGCAGTATTTT. Amino acid sequence: CASTSRWGQASTDTQYF.

The chain couples TRBV28 to TRBJ2-2; 12 positions agree with TRBD1. Germline-derived CDR1 and CDR2 are MDHEN and SYDVKM. J gave up 0 bases and V 6 bases, and 20 bases lay outside the gene matches. CDR3 length: 22 amino acids. The CDR3 is CASRTKVPGQGARGSNTGELFF. The DNA for the CDR3 is TGTGCCAGCAGGACAAAGGTGCCGGGACAGGGGGCGAGGGGCTCGAACACCGGGGAGCTGTTTTTT.

The chain employs TRBV27 and TRBJ2-7, with TRBD2 identical over 10 bases. Germline CDR1 MNHEY, CDR2 SMNVEV (reference sequence). The CDR3 sequence is 15 residues long. Trimming at V came to 2 bases and at J to 5 bases, leaving 6 bases not matched to a gene. This CDR3 is CASSLDLAGVNEQYF. The CDR3 region has the DNA TGTGCCAGCAGTTTAGATCTAGCGGGAGTAAACGAGCAGTACTTC.